Below, 22 T cell receptor beta chains from the same sample are listed, as sequenced in a study of regulatory T cells in long-lasting Graves disease. To make TCR beta libraries, researchers used iRepertoire HTBI primers and Arm-PCR of CDR3 regions. TCRdb reanalysed the multiplex PCR reads using MiXCR and keeps one entry per CDR3 protein. The sample has fewer than 450,000 distinct CDR3 sequences, 15% seen once; the top ten hold 7.8%. Indicated time point: newly diagnosed GD, antithyroid drugs for less than 3 months. PBMC-extracted RNA yielded the TCR library. These data were also filed under a second study, of T cells in Graves' hyperthyroidism and ophthalmopathy.

The sequences come from peripheral blood mononuclear cells (PBMCs), collected at new diagnosis, from a patient treated with antithyroid drugs. All receptors come from a woman between 40 and 50 years old with Graves disease.

Sample share makes this clonotype medium-sized. The gene calls are TRBV7-2 and TRBJ1-1; D is possibly TRBD1 (5 bases). The germline V and J ends were trimmed by 4 bases and 4 bases, with 19 bases remaining between them. This CDR3 contains 16 residues. Germline CDR1 SGHTA, CDR2 FQGNSA. The CDR3: CASSYQGYPVFTEAFF. The CDR3 bases are TGTGCCAGCAGCTATCAGGGATACCCGGTTTTCACTGAAGCTTTCTTT.

This chain uses TRBV20-1 with TRBJ1-5; D remains unclear. Trimming left V 1 base short and J 6 bases short, with 19 bases between. There are 16 residues in the CDR3. Germline V gene data show CDR1 as DFQATT and CDR2 as SNEGSKA (reference sequence). CDR3 bases: TGCAGTGCTAGAGCTCTTGTAAGGGAAAAGGGTCAGCCCCAGCATTTT. Protein product: CSARALVREKGQPQHF.

This clonotype was seen ten or more times. The rearrangement uses TRBV11-2 and TRBJ2-1; maybe TRBD1 (6 bases). V lost 5 bases to trimming and J lost 8 bases, with 19 bases between them. CDR3 length: 15 amino acids. The V gene's germline CDR1 is SGHAT and CDR2 FQNNGV. The DNA of the CDR3 is TGTGCCAGCAGCCCATATCCCGGACAGTTCGATGAGCAGTTCTTC. Encoded protein: CASSPYPGQFDEQFF.

This clonotype was found many times. The chain uses TRBV28 and TRBJ1-5, with D possibly matching TRBD1 (5 bases). The CDR3 consists of 16 residues. V lost 5 bases to trimming and J lost 2 bases, with 16 bases between them. Germline CDR1 is MDHEN and CDR2 is SYDVKM. DNA for the CDR3: TGTGCCAGCAGTACCACGGACACGCTGGGCAATCAGCCCCAGCATTTT. As protein: CASSTTDTLGNQPQHF.

This clonotype has at least ten counts. The V gene is TRBV28, the J gene TRBJ2-4; D unclear. V lost 1 base and J lost 2, with 12 bases in between. This CDR3 contains 16 residues. Germline V CDR1 and CDR2: MDHEN, SYDVKM. CDR3 loop: CASSLFGSVTKNIQYF. CDR3 DNA: TGTGCCAGCAGTTTATTTGGCAGTGTCACCAAAAACATTCAGTACTTC.

This clonotype was found a few times. The chain links TRBV6-2 or TRBV6-3 to TRBJ2-1; TRBD2 agrees at 12 bases. The CDR3 is 17 residues long. V shed 4 bases, J shed 7 bases, and the junction held 11 bases outside the gene matches. Germline V lookup: CDR1 MNHEY, CDR2 SVGEGT. The CDR3 sequence is CASSSNRLTSGSNEQFF. In nucleotides, the CDR3 is TGTGCCAGCAGTTCAAACAGATTGACTAGCGGGAGTAATGAGCAGTTCTTC.

The rearrangement uses TRBV5-1 and TRBJ2-4; D possibly uses TRBD1 or TRBD2 (6 bases each). CDR1 SGHRS and CDR2 YFSETQ come from the germline V gene. The V gene lost 1 base and the J gene lost 6 bases, with 14 bases spanning the gap. The CDR3 consists of 15 residues. CDR3: CASSLSQGRGNIQYF. CDR3 bases: TGCGCCAGCAGCTTGAGTCAGGGGCGGGGAAACATTCAGTACTTC.

This clonotype appeared many times. The chain is built from TRBV6-1 and TRBJ1-5; D call uncertain. The CDR3 length is 13 residues. Per germline, CDR1 MNHNS and CDR2 SASEGT. The V and J ends lost 8 bases and 6 bases respectively, with 14 bases between them. This CDR3 is CASQTTLAQPQHF. The DNA for the CDR3 is TGTGCCAGCCAAACGACTTTGGCTCAGCCCCAGCATTTT.

The sample holds many counts of this clonotype. The chain couples TRBV20-1 to TRBJ2-4; 8 bases line up with TRBD2. The CDR3 is 16 residues long. V shed 0 bases, J shed 9 bases, and the junction held 13 bases outside the gene matches. Per the germline V gene, CDR1 is DFQATT and CDR2 is SNEGSKA (reference sequence). The DNA of the CDR3 is TGCAGTGCTAGAGATCCCACTAGCGGAAGGCTTGGCATTCAGTACTTC. Its protein is CSARDPTSGRLGIQYF.

This clonotype came up many times. The chain couples TRBV19 to TRBJ2-2, with D maybe TRBD1 (5 bases). There are 11 residues in the CDR3. Germline V gene lookup returns CDR1 LNHDA and CDR2 SQIVND (reference sequence). V lost 10 bases, J lost 7 bases, and 10 bases lay in between. The CDR3 loop is CATGQYGELFF. The CDR3 DNA follows: TGTGCCACCGGACAATACGGGGAGCTGTTTTTT.

J is TRBJ1-5 and V is TRBV18, with 9 bases aligning to TRBD1. Germline CDR1 is KGHSH and CDR2 is LQKENI. The CDR3 is made up of 16 amino acids. J was trimmed by 7 bases and V by 6 bases; bases with no gene match: 13. The CDR3 reads CASSPPGQGPGQPQHF. The DNA of the CDR3 is TGTGCCAGCTCCCCTCCGGGACAGGGCCCCGGGCAGCCCCAGCATTTT. The full variable domain, its missing parts supplied by reference TRBV18 and TRBJ1-5, is NAGVMQNPRHLVRRRGQEARLRCSPMKGHSHVYWYRQLPEEGLKFMVYLQKENIIDESGMPKERFSAEFPKEGPSILRIQQVVRGDSAAYFCASSPPGQGPGQPQHFGDGTRLSIL.

This clonotype was recorded at least ten times. The chain uses TRBV6-2 or TRBV6-3 and TRBJ2-7, with 7 positions matching TRBD1. CDR3 length: 14 amino acids. V dropped 6 bases and J dropped 2; count of bases not matched to a gene: 7. The germline V gene has CDR1 MNHEY and CDR2 SVGEGT. Here the CDR3 reads CASRPDRAAYEQYF. In DNA, the CDR3 is TGTGCCAGCAGACCCGACAGGGCCGCCTACGAGCAGTACTTC.

This clonotype showed up many times. This chain links TRBV7-9 with TRBJ2-1, with 7 bases aligning to TRBD2. The CDR3 is made up of 12 amino acids. In germline, CDR1 is SEHNR, CDR2 FQNEAQ (reference sequence). V gave up 5 bases and J gave up 8 bases; unmatched junction bases: 3. DNA of the CDR3: TGTGCCAGCAGCGGGAGGGTCTATGAGCAGTTCTTC. Protein product: CASSGRVYEQFF.

This clonotype was found many times. The CDR3 region has the DNA TGTGCCAGCAGCTTAGCGCCGTGGCAGGGCAAAAACATTCAGTACTTC. Translation gives CASSLAPWQGKNIQYF. J is TRBJ2-4 and V is TRBV7-2, with D perhaps matching TRBD1 (5 bases). This CDR3 spans 16 amino acids. Germline V CDR1 and CDR2: SGHTA, FQGNSA. The ends were cut back, 0 bases at V and 3 bases at J, with 12 bases in the middle.

This clonotype occurred many times. The genes are TRBV7-8 and TRBJ2-1, with D possibly matching TRBD2 (6 bases). The CDR3 has 18 residues. Trimming pared 5 bases from V and 0 bases from J, leaving 20 bases between. Looked up from germline, CDR1 is SGHVS and CDR2 is FQNEAQ. As DNA, the CDR3 is TGTGCCAGCAGCCCTCACCTAGCGCCTCAGAGCTCCTACAATGAGCAGTTCTTC. Amino acid sequence: CASSPHLAPQSSYNEQFF.

Only a few counts were recorded for this clonotype. A read error is the likely source, as a far larger clone sits one nucleotide away. CDR3 in amino acids: CASSSGTGGVETQYF. The CDR3, as DNA: TGTGCCAGCAGCTCCGGGACAGGGGGCGTGGAGACCCAGTACTTC. This chain connects TRBV27 to TRBJ2-1; TRBD1 matches 12 bases. The J call may be mistaken, given a closer DNA end match to TRBJ2-5. Germline V gene lookup returns CDR1 MNHEY and CDR2 SMNVEV (reference sequence). The CDR3 is 15 residues long.

At least ten counts were recorded for this clonotype. The rearrangement joins TRBV7-9 to TRBJ2-2; TRBD1 is a possible D gene (6 bases). Germline CDR1 SEHNR, CDR2 FQNEAQ (reference sequence). The length of the CDR3 is 14 residues. With 5 bases removed from V and 1 base from J, the gap between germline ends came to 8 bases. CDR3 loop: CASSADRNTGELFF. CDR3 coding DNA: TGTGCCAGCAGCGCGGACAGGAACACCGGGGAGCTGTTTTTT.

This clonotype appeared many times. The chain is built from TRBV28 and TRBJ2-7, with a tentative D call TRBD2 (6 bases). The V end lost 8 bases, the J end lost 7 bases, and 21 bases lay between the germline ends. Germline V gives CDR1 MDHEN, CDR2 SYDVKM. This CDR3 is 14 amino acids long. CDR3 region: CASLTTAGWSEQYF. DNA of the CDR3: TGTGCCAGCCTCACAACTGCGGGGTGGTCGGAGCAGTACTTC.

A few counts support this clonotype. The genes are TRBV12-5 and TRBJ2-2; TRBD1 aligns across 9 bases. The junction had 9 bases not matched to a gene; V was cut back by 3 bases and J by 1 base. CDR1 and CDR2 from the germline V gene are LGHNT and FRNRAP. The CDR3 totals 18 residues. This chain's CDR3 is CASGFLLQGARNTGELFF. The CDR3, as DNA: TGTGCTAGTGGTTTTTTGCTACAGGGGGCAAGGAACACCGGGGAGCTGTTTTTT.

This clonotype was picked up many times. This chain connects TRBV27 to TRBJ2-1, with D perhaps assigned TRBD1 or TRBD2 (6 bases each). Per germline, CDR1 MNHEY and CDR2 SMNVEV (reference sequence). V gave up 6 bases and J gave up 8 bases, with 14 bases separating them. This CDR3 region has 13 residues. CDR3 region: CASRVRGLDEQFF. Written as DNA, the CDR3 is TGTGCCAGCAGGGTACGGGGGCTCGATGAGCAGTTCTTC.

This clonotype appeared a few times. J is TRBJ2-7 and V is TRBV5-1; D might be TRBD1 (6 bases). Per germline, CDR1 SGHRS and CDR2 YFSETQ. The germline V and J ends were trimmed by 0 bases and 3 bases, with 10 bases remaining between them. This CDR3 is 14 amino acids long. The CDR3 region is CASSLEGEIYEQYF. CDR3 DNA sequence: TGCGCCAGCAGCTTGGAGGGGGAAATCTACGAGCAGTACTTC.

In this sample, this clonotype turned up many times. This chain connects TRBV28 to TRBJ2-3, with D possibly matching TRBD2 (6 bases). The V end lost 5 bases, the J end lost 4 bases, and 16 bases lay between the germline ends. Germline V gene sequence: CDR1 MDHEN, CDR2 SYDVKM. The CDR3 has 15 residues. CDR3 DNA sequence: TGTGCCAGCAGTGACCTAGCGTCGTACGCAGATACGCAGTATTTT. Its protein is CASSDLASYADTQYF.